One T cell receptor (beta chain) is described in this entry. The sample originates from a study of shared clonotypes between healthy human individuals. Data came from immunoSEQ multiplex PCR; TCRdb stores just in-frame clones and leaves some out. The sample holds 2.3 million or so clones, roughly 93% seen once. V lost 3 bases, J lost 2 bases, and 14 bases lay in between. The CDR3 has 14 residues. From germline, CDR1 is SQVTM and CDR2 ANQGSEA. The receptor was isolated from a man aged 18 to 30 in good health. Some clones in this sample may be carry-over from other donors' samples. Sequenced input: naive CD4+ T cells from PBMCs. Subset meaning: CD45RA+ positively selected. This chain uses TRBV29-1 with TRBJ2-7; tentatively, D is TRBD2 (5 bases). The DNA of the CDR3 is TGCAGCGTTGAGACTCAAACCGGGGCCTACGAGCAGTACTTC. Encoded protein: CSVETQTGAYEQYF.